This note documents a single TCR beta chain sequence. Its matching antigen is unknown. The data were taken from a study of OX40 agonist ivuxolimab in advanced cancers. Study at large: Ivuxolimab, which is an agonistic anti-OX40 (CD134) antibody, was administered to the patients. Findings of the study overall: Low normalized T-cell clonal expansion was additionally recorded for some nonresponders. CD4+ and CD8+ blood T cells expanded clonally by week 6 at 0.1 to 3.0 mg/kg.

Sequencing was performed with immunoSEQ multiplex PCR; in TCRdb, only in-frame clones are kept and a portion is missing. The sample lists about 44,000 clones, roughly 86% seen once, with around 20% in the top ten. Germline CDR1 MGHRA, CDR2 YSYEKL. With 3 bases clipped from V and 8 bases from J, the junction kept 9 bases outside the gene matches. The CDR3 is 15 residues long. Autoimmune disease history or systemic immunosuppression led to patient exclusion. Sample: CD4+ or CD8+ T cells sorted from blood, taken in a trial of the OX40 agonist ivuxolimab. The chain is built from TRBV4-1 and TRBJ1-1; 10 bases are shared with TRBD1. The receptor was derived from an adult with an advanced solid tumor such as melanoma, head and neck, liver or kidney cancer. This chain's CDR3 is CASSQLGQGREEAFF. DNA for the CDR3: TGCGCCAGCAGCCAGCTGGGACAGGGGAGGGAGGAAGCTTTCTTT.